The 7 T cell receptor beta chains listed next were all sequenced from one sample in a study of vaccination effects on CD4 cells after COVID-19. TCRdb keeps only in-frame clones here, not all; method: immunoSEQ multiplex PCR. The repertoire holds tens of thousands of clones, with roughly 70% as singletons. Antigen-specific CD4+ T cell clonotypes were called by their expansion after viral peptide-pool culture in ViraFEST. Culture lasted around eleven days before CD4+ T cell isolation. Prior SARS-CoV-2 infection was absent in the vaccine recipients, as shown by negative nucleocapsid antibodies. No antigens are known for them. Material: CD4+ T cells from PBMCs cultured with SARS-CoV-2 spike peptides, obtained before COVID-19 vaccination. These receptors originate from a human donor who received a COVID-19 vaccine.

V is TRBV3-1 (or the pseudogene TRBV3-2) and J is TRBJ1-2; 9 bases are a match to TRBD1. Germline V gene lookup returns CDR1 LGHDT and CDR2 YNNKEL (reference sequence). With V trimmed by 1 base and J by 5 bases, 5 bases remained unmatched. The CDR3 loop spans 15 amino acids. This CDR3 reads CASSQGGQGRYGYTF. As DNA, the CDR3 is TGTGCCAGCAGCCAAGGCGGACAGGGGAGATATGGCTACACCTTC.

Written as DNA, the CDR3 is TGTGCCTGGAGTGTAGATAGGGGACGGATCTATGGCTACACCTTC. Its protein is CAWSVDRGRIYGYTF. V and J are TRBV30 and TRBJ1-2, with a tentative D call TRBD1 (5 bases). V was pared by 0 bases and J by 4 bases, with 15 bases between. The CDR3 runs to 15 residues. Germline V gene sequence: CDR1 GTSNPN, CDR2 SVGIG (reference sequence).

This clone is a singleton in its sample. The V and J genes are TRBV19 and TRBJ2-3; D possibly matches TRBD1 or TRBD2 (6 bases each). Germline loops: CDR1 LNHDA, CDR2 SQIVND (reference sequence). CDR3 length: 17 residues. The V and J ends lost 1 base and 4 bases respectively, with 18 bases between them. CDR3 nucleotides: TGTGCCAGTAGTATAGGTCGGGGGCTAGCTCGCCCAGATACGCAGTATTTT. Protein: CASSIGRGLARPDTQYF. The full variable domain, its missing parts supplied by reference TRBV19 and TRBJ2-3, is DGGITQSPKYLFRKEGQNVTLSCEQNLNHDAMYWYRQDPGQGLRLIYYSQIVNDFQKGDIAEGYSVSREKKESFPLTVTSAQKNPTAFYLCASSIGRGLARPDTQYFGPGTRLTVL.

The chain couples TRBV30 to TRBJ1-6; D gene unclear. CDR3 length: 14 residues. V was shortened by 0 bases and J by 10 bases, with 13 bases between the two germline ends. Germline assignment: CDR1 GTSNPN and CDR2 SVGIG (reference sequence). CDR3 bases: TGTGCCTGGAGTGTCCCAGTGGGCAGGTCACCCCTCCACTTT. This encodes CAWSVPVGRSPLHF.

The chain is built from TRBV27 and TRBJ2-7; D is possibly TRBD2 (7 bases). CDR3 length: 16 amino acids. The V and J ends lost 5 bases and 2 bases respectively, with 19 bases between them. Per the germline V gene, CDR1 is MNHEY and CDR2 is SMNVEV (reference sequence). The DNA of the CDR3 is TGTGCCAGCAGTCCCTGGCGAGCGGGGACAACCTACGAGCAGTACTTC. It encodes CASSPWRAGTTYEQYF.

The chain employs TRBV27 and TRBJ1-6; 8 bases are a match to TRBD1. Looked up from germline, CDR1 is MNHEY and CDR2 is SMNVEV (reference sequence). The CDR3 runs to 15 residues. The ends lost 8 bases at V and 7 bases at J; junction bases unmatched: 10. The DNA of the CDR3 is TGTGCCAGCGGCGATCGGACAGGGTCAAATTCACCCCTCCACTTT. This codes for CASGDRTGSNSPLHF.

Only a few counts were recorded for this clone. J is TRBJ1-3 and V is TRBV11-2, with D perhaps TRBD1 (5 bases). Trimming removed 1 base at V and 4 bases at J, with 11 bases between. Per the germline V gene, CDR1 is SGHAT and CDR2 is FQNNGV. CDR3 length: 15 residues. The CDR3 spells CASSLGQGGGNTIYF. CDR3 nucleotides: TGTGCCAGCAGCTTAGGCCAGGGCGGAGGAAACACCATATATTTT.